This record covers a single T cell receptor beta chain. CDR1 MNHNS and CDR2 SASEGT come from the germline V gene. Trimming took 8 bases from V and 3 from J, leaving 17 bases between them. The CDR3 contains 14 residues. Clones were sequenced by immunoSEQ multiplex PCR, and TCRdb holds only the in-frame ones, with some missing. Of tens of thousands of clones in the sample, around 81% are singletons; the top ten hold approximately 7.9%. The data were taken from a study of glioma-infiltrating T cells after dendritic cell vaccination. The sequencing used blood, collected before dendritic cell vaccination. The chain uses TRBV6-1 and TRBJ2-7; D may be TRBD2 (6 bases). The source is a human donor with glioblastoma. In nucleotides, the CDR3 is TGTGCCAGCTTATCAAGAGGGACTGACTACGAGCAGTACTTC. This codes for CASLSRGTDYEQYF.